This note documents a single T cell receptor (beta chain) sequence. The antigen is undetermined. Sample time point: blood 2 weeks post-SBRT. As for treatment: 15 Gy SBRT to primary tumor, nephrectomy 4 weeks later. These data originate in a study of radiation and T cells in renal cell carcinoma. Turning to the study itself: Nephrectomy followed 15 Gy stereotactic body radiation by 4 weeks. The study, taken as a whole, reports: Without pretreatment biopsies, baseline tumor clonotype presence was undetermined.

TCRdb keeps only in-frame clones here, not all; method: immunoSEQ multiplex PCR. The sample has some 150,000 clones; about nine tenths are singletons. The V segment lost 3 bases and the J segment 10 bases; nucleotides outside the gene matches: 12. The CDR3 runs 16 residues. Germline loops: CDR1 SEHNR, CDR2 FQNEAQ (reference sequence). The chain joins TRBV7-9 to TRBJ1-4, with 9 bases that match TRBD1. The input for sequencing was blood, taken from a patient whose treatment included radiotherapy and nephrectomy. The source of this sequence is a woman aged 45-65 years with renal cell carcinoma. The CDR3 sequence: CASSFSAQGAKVKLFF. The CDR3 DNA reads as TGTGCCAGCAGCTTTTCCGCACAGGGGGCAAAGGTAAAACTGTTTTTT.